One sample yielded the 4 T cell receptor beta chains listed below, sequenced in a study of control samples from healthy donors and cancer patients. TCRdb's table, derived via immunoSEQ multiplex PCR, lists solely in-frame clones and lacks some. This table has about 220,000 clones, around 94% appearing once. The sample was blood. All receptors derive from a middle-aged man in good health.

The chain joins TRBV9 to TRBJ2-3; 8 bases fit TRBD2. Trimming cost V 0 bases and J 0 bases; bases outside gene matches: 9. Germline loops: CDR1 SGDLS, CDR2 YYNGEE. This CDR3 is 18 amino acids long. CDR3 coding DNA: TGTGCCAGCAGCGTAGATATTAGCGGGGCCCCGAGCACAGATACGCAGTATTTT. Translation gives CASSVDISGAPSTDTQYF.

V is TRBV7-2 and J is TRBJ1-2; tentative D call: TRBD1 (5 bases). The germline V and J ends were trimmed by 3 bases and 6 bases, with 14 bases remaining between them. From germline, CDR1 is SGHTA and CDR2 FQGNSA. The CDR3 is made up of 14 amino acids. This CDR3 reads CASSFLGTTDGYTF. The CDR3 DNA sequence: TGTGCCAGCAGCTTCTTAGGGACTACGGATGGCTACACCTTC. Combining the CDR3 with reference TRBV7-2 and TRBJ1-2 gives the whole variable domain GAGVSQSPSNKVTEKGKDVELRCDPISGHTALYWYRQSLGQGLEFLIYFQGNSAPDKSGLPSDRFSAERTGGSVSTLTIQRTQQEDSAVYLCASSFLGTTDGYTFGSGTRLTVV.

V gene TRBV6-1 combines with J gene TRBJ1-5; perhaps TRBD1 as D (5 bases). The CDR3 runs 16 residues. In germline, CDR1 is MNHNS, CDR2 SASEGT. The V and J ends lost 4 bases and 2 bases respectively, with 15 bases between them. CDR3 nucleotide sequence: TGTGCCAGCAGTGGAGGGACCCCTTTAGGCAATCAGCCCCAGCATTTT. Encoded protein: CASSGGTPLGNQPQHF.

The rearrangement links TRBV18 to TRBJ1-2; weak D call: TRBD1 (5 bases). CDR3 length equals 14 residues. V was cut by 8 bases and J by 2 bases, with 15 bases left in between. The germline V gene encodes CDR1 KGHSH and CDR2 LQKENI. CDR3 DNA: TGTGCCAGCCGCCCCGACAGCACAAACTATGGCTACACCTTC. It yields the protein CASRPDSTNYGYTF.